This T cell receptor (beta chain) originates from a study of shared clonotypes between healthy human individuals. Broader study findings: Depth was large, yet rarefaction showed that sorted-subset sequencing was incomplete. Investigators expected sequencing depth to affect clonotype sharing among donors.

This clone appeared once. The target antigen is unknown. The CDR3 consists of 13 residues. Looked up from germline, CDR1 is SQVTM and CDR2 is ANQGSEA. V lost 4 bases, J lost 4 bases, and 14 bases lay in between. The sorted-subset replicate PCRs were given around 0.2 ug DNA, which is approximately 30,000 T cell genomes. In the authors' methods: ImmunoSEQ supplied junction-only sequences lacking quality scores, so filtering was different. Libraries were prepared by immunoSEQ multiplex PCR; TCRdb keeps only in-frame clonotypes and omits some of them. That table is the source of V, J and clone size, and D and trimming were worked out from the DNA. The repertoire holds roughly 1.4 million clones, with approximately 98.5% as singletons.

This clonotype was sampled from a young man in good health. The V gene is TRBV29-1, the J gene TRBJ2-7; D tentatively reads TRBD1 or TRBD2 (5 bases each). Material for sequencing was naive CD4+ T cells sorted from blood. The subset denotes: CD45RA+ positively selected. The CDR3 loop is CSVVVAREYEQYF. DNA for the CDR3: TGCAGCGTTGTCGTCGCCAGGGAGTACGAGCAGTACTTC.